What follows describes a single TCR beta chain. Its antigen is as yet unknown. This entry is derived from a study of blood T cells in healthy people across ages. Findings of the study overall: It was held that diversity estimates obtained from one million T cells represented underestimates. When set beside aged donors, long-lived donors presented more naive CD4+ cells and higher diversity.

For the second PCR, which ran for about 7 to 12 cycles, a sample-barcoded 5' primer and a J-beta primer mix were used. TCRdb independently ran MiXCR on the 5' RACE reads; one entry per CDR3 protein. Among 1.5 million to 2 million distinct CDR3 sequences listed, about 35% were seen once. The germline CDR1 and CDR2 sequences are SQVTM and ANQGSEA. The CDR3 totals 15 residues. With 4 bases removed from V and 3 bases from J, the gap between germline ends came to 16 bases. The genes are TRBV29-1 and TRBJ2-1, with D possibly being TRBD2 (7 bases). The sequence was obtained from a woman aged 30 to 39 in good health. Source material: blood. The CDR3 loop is CSVVGGPSGYNEQFF. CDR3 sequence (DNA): TGCAGCGTTGTCGGGGGGCCCTCGGGCTACAATGAGCAGTTCTTC.